The 12 T cell receptor beta chains reported below all come from one sample, sequenced in a study of response to subunit inactivated influenza vaccine. A single record per CDR3 protein comes from TCRdb applying MiXCR to the RT-PCR reads. The data show fewer than 350,000 distinct CDR3 sequences, just over 20% seen once. Specimen: PBMCs from blood, collected around 22 months after vaccination. The receptors here all came from a man aged 45 to 70 who received an inactivated influenza vaccine.

This clonotype has more than one count but fewer than ten. The chain has TRBV29-1 and TRBJ2-2, with TRBD1 matching over 7 bases. The CDR3 is made up of 15 amino acids. From germline, CDR1 is SQVTM and CDR2 ANQGSEA. The V gene end was trimmed by 7 bases and the J gene end by 7 bases; junction bases not matched to a gene: 15. CDR3 bases: TGCAGCGCCCGACAGGGAGCCCCCTTCTACGGGGAGCTGTTTTTT. Amino acids: CSARQGAPFYGELFF.

This clonotype was observed many times. The chain is built from TRBV14 and TRBJ1-4; tentative D call: TRBD1 (5 bases). Germline-derived CDR1 and CDR2 are SGHDN and FVKESK. The CDR3 runs to 15 residues. V lost 1 base and J 6 bases, leaving 12 bases between the germline ends. The CDR3 DNA sequence: TGTGCCAGCAGCCAAGTTAGAGGGACCGATGAAAAACTGTTTTTT. Its translation: CASSQVRGTDEKLFF. The full variable domain, in which reference TRBV14 and TRBJ1-4 provide the parts outside the CDR3, is EAGVTQFPSHSVIEKGQTVTLRCDPISGHDNLYWYRRVMGKEIKFLLHFVKESKQDESGMPNNRFLAERTGGTYSTLKVQPAELEDSGVYFCASSQVRGTDEKLFFGSGTQLSVL.

This clonotype was counted only a few times. J is TRBJ2-1 and V is TRBV19; a weak D match, TRBD2 (7 bases). Trimming pared 6 bases from V and 9 bases from J, leaving 15 bases between. CDR1 and CDR2 (germline): LNHDA, SQIVND (reference sequence). CDR3 length: 13 residues. CDR3 in amino acids: CASRFMGGGEQFF. The CDR3 region has the DNA TGTGCCAGTAGGTTCATGGGAGGGGGTGAGCAGTTCTTC.

CDR3: CASSEAGGWKQYF. The CDR3 DNA follows: TGTGCCAGCAGTGAGGCAGGGGGGTGGAAGCAGTACTTC. The V gene is TRBV25-1, the J gene TRBJ2-7, with D possibly being TRBD1 (7 bases). Between the trimmed V and J ends, which lost 3 bases and 8 bases, there was a span of 14 bases. Looked up from germline, CDR1 is MGHDK and CDR2 is SYGVNS. The CDR3 sequence is 13 residues long.

The table lists this clonotype with a few counts. The chain carries TRBV18 and TRBJ1-1, with TRBD1 matching over 7 bases. Germline lookup yields CDR1 KGHSH and CDR2 LQKENI. The CDR3 has 12 amino acids. V lost 4 bases to trimming and J lost 6 bases; unmatched junction nucleotides: 2. The CDR3 DNA reads as TGTGCCAGCTCACGACAGGGAGCTGAAGCTTTCTTT. Protein sequence: CASSRQGAEAFF.

V is TRBV11-2 and J is TRBJ1-4; D is possibly TRBD1 (5 bases). The CDR3 spans 18 residues. V was clipped by 4 bases and J by 8 bases, with 26 bases between them. Germline lookup yields CDR1 SGHAT and CDR2 FQNNGV. The CDR3 region is CASSYPTQGQGRGEKLFF. The CDR3 nucleotides are TGTGCCAGCAGCTACCCAACTCAAGGGCAGGGTCGAGGGGAAAAACTGTTTTTT.

The chain recombines TRBV20-1 with TRBJ2-7; no clear D gene. Deletions cut 5 bases from V and 0 bases from J, with 11 bases between. Germline V CDR1 and CDR2: DFQATT, SNEGSKA (reference sequence). This CDR3 has 13 amino acids. CDR3 sequence (DNA): TGCAGTGCTCCAGGACGGGCCTCCTACGAGCAGTACTTC. It translates to CSAPGRASYEQYF.

The CDR3 nucleotides are TGTGCCAGCAGTGAAGCGTTTGGGGGACGGGGCGAAAAACTGTTTTTT. Amino acids: CASSEAFGGRGEKLFF. The chain combines TRBV2 with TRBJ1-4; TRBD1 might be the D (5 bases). V was trimmed by 0 bases and J by 8 bases, leaving 16 bases between them. This CDR3 is built from 16 residues. Germline V CDR1 and CDR2: SNHLY, FYNNEI.

This clonotype was detected once. The CDR3 nucleotides are TGTGCCAGCGGCCTAGGAGGGACGGTGAGCACAGATACGCAGTATTTT. It yields the protein CASGLGGTVSTDTQYF. V is TRBV6-1 and J is TRBJ2-3, with D perhaps matching TRBD2 (6 bases). The V gene's germline CDR1 is MNHNS and CDR2 SASEGT. Trimming removed 8 bases from V and 0 bases from J, with 18 bases in between. The CDR3 length is 16 residues.

The rearrangement joins TRBV7-6 to TRBJ2-6; TRBD1 aligns across 8 bases. Per the germline V gene, CDR1 is SGHVS and CDR2 is FNYEAQ. CDR3 length equals 18 residues. With 2 bases clipped from V and 1 base from J, the junction kept 7 bases outside the gene matches. This CDR3 reads CASSLTTGAPSGANVLTF. CDR3 coding DNA: TGTGCCAGCAGCTTAACGACAGGGGCCCCATCTGGGGCCAACGTCCTGACTTTC.

The chain carries TRBV12-3 or TRBV12-4 and TRBJ1-5; TRBD1 or TRBD2 may be the D gene (5 bases each). The end of the DNA is better explained by TRBJ2-3, so the J call may be wrong. The CDR3 has 12 residues. The CDR3 sequence: CASSLRIGAQYF. The CDR3 DNA follows: TGTGCCAGCAGTTTAAGGATCGGGGCCCAGTATTTT.

The chain links TRBV20-1 to TRBJ1-4; D is uncertain. CDR1 and CDR2 from the germline V gene are DFQATT and SNEGSKA (reference sequence). This CDR3 comprises 12 residues. The CDR3 DNA sequence: TGCAAAGTCCGCATGACTAATGAAAAACTGTTTTTT. Amino acids: CKVRMTNEKLFF.